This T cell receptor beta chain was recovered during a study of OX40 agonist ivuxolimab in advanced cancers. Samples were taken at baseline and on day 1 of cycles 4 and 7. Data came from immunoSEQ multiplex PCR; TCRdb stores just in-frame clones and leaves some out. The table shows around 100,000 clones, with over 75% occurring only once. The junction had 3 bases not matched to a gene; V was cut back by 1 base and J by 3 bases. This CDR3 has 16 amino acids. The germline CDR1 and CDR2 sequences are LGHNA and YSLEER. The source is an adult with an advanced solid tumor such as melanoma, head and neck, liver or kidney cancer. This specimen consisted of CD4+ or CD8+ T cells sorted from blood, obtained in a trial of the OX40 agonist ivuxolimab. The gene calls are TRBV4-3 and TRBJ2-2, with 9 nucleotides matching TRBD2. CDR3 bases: TGCGCCAGCAGCCAAGTGGGACTAGCAGACACCGGGGAGCTGTTTTTT. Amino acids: CASSQVGLADTGELFF.